This T cell receptor (beta chain) was sequenced for a study of OX40 agonist ivuxolimab in advanced cancers. Study summary: The patients' treatment was ivuxolimab, an agonistic anti-OX40 (CD134) antibody.

The count of this clone is one. Per the germline V gene, CDR1 is MGHRA and CDR2 is YSYEKL. There are 14 residues in the CDR3. The V and J ends lost 2 bases and 8 bases respectively, with 15 bases between them. Data came from immunoSEQ multiplex PCR; TCRdb stores just in-frame clones and leaves some out. Among 25,000 to 30,000 clones listed, approximately 85% were seen once. Sample: CD4+ or CD8+ T cells sorted from blood, taken in a trial of the OX40 agonist ivuxolimab. This chain uses TRBV4-1 with TRBJ1-2; tentative D call: TRBD1 (6 bases). This clonotype originated in an adult with an advanced solid tumor such as melanoma, head and neck, liver or kidney cancer. The chain's CDR3 is CASSQKQGQKGYTF. The CDR3 DNA follows: TGCGCCAGCAGCCAAAAACAGGGTCAGAAGGGCTACACCTTC.